This T cell receptor beta chain was sequenced in a study of T cells in Graves' hyperthyroidism and ophthalmopathy. Study background: Staff took peripheral blood when the initial diagnosis was made, before any treatment began.

Isolation of PBMCs was performed on around 9.8 ml fresh peripheral blood. Ten or more counts support this clonotype. V dropped 3 bases and J dropped 3; count of bases not matched to a gene: 5. The CDR3 spans 15 residues. Germline CDR1 is MDHEN and CDR2 is SYDVKM. Amplification of TCR beta CDR3 regions used RNA as the template. The HTBI primer set was used in a first-round RT-PCR of the TCR CDR3. TCRdb passed the multiplex PCR reads through MiXCR, listing each CDR3 protein once. The sample yields hundreds of thousands of distinct CDR3 sequences, 14% seen once. The specimen was blood. The chain has TRBV28 and TRBJ1-5; 7 nucleotides match TRBD1. This clonotype originated in a woman younger than 35 with Graves' hyperthyroidism. CDR3 amino acids: CASSFSGGNNQPQHF. The CDR3 nucleotides read TGTGCCAGCAGTTTTTCAGGGGGAAACAATCAGCCCCAGCATTTT.